This TCR beta chain was recorded in a study of T cells after yellow fever vaccination. TCRdb re-analysed the 5' RACE reads in MiXCR, keeping a single row per CDR3 protein. There are 510,000 or so distinct CDR3 sequences in the sample; 15% to 20% occur only once, and approximately 15% lies in the top ten. This clonotype was seen only a few times. Trimming shortened V by 4 bases and J by 7 bases, and 11 bases separated the two germline ends. Germline assignment: CDR1 MNHEY and CDR2 SVGEGT. This CDR3 spans 13 amino acids. The sequences come from PBMCs, collected 15 days after the yellow fever booster vaccination. The sequence came from a young man who received the YFV17D yellow fever vaccine. This chain uses TRBV6-2 or TRBV6-3 with TRBJ2-1; D is perhaps TRBD1 or TRBD2 (5 bases each). Written as DNA, the CDR3 is TGTGCCAGCAGTTGGGGACCTCAGAATGAGCAGTTCTTC. Amino acids: CASSWGPQNEQFF.